A single sample is the source of the 17 T cell receptor beta chains below, sequenced in a study of T cell responses to AZD1222 COVID-19 vaccine. Repertoires were generated with immunoSEQ multiplex PCR, while TCRdb's copy carries only in-frame clones and drops some. The sample has roughly 99,000 clones; roughly 90% are singletons. The starting material was peripheral blood, obtained on day 0 of AZD1222 vaccination. All receptors come from an adult in good health.

This sequence joins TRBV18 and TRBJ1-4; 8 bases agree with TRBD1. This CDR3 has 14 residues. Unmatched junction bases numbered 6, after V lost 3 bases and J lost 9 bases. The germline V gene has CDR1 KGHSH and CDR2 LQKENI. In DNA, the CDR3 is TGTGCCAGCTCACCGGGACAGGCGACACAAAAACTGTTTTTT. It is translated as CASSPGQATQKLFF.

V usage is TRBV5-1 and J usage is TRBJ1-2, with TRBD1 matching over 12 bases. The trim removed 4 bases at V and 4 bases at J, leaving 5 bases unmatched. Germline CDR1 and CDR2: SGHRS and YFSETQ. The CDR3 covers 15 residues. DNA of the CDR3: TGCGCCAGCAGCCCGGGACAGGGGGCCTCCTATGGCTACACCTTC. Protein: CASSPGQGASYGYTF. The full variable domain, completed using reference TRBV5-1 and TRBJ1-2, is KAGVTQTPRYLIKTRGQQVTLSCSPISGHRSVSWYQQTPGQGLQFLFEYFSETQRNKGNFPGRFSGRQFSNSRSEMNVSTLELGDSALYLCASSPGQGASYGYTFGSGTRLTVV.

V gene TRBV7-2 combines with J gene TRBJ1-5; the match to TRBD1 covers 9 bases. The V gene end was trimmed by 0 bases and the J gene end by 4 bases; junction bases not matched to a gene: 7. Germline V gene lookup returns CDR1 SGHTA and CDR2 FQGNSA. This CDR3 region has 17 residues. CDR3 in DNA: TGTGCCAGCAGCTTAGCGACAGGGGGTTTTGGGAATCAGCCCCAGCATTTT. Translating it yields CASSLATGGFGNQPQHF.

This clone was observed a few times. The J gene is TRBJ1-6, the V gene TRBV4-3; TRBD1 matches at 10 bases. V shed 0 bases, J shed 7 bases, and the junction held 3 bases outside the gene matches. CDR3 length equals 16 residues. Per the germline V gene, CDR1 is LGHNA and CDR2 is YSLEER. The CDR3 region is CASSQDWDRGNSPLHF. The CDR3 DNA reads TGCGCCAGCAGCCAAGATTGGGACAGGGGAAATTCACCCCTCCACTTT.

This clone was found once. The chain has TRBV24-1 and TRBJ2-1; D unclear. Germline lookup yields CDR1 KGHDR and CDR2 SFDVKD. Trimming shortened V by 4 bases and J by 8 bases, and 14 bases separated the two germline ends. The CDR3 has 14 amino acids. Here the CDR3 reads CATSDHPAWDEQFF. CDR3 DNA: TGTGCCACCAGTGACCACCCGGCCTGGGATGAGCAGTTCTTC.

This chain uses TRBV18 with TRBJ2-5; D unclear. The CDR3 spans 14 residues. Germline V CDR1 and CDR2: KGHSH, LQKENI. V was clipped by 3 bases and J by 1 base, with 9 bases between them. This CDR3 reads CASSPSRTQETQYF. In nucleotides, the CDR3 is TGTGCCAGCTCACCTTCCAGGACCCAAGAGACCCAGTACTTC.

DNA for the CDR3: TGTGCCAGCAGATCCGGGAATGTCAATCAGCCCCAGCATTTT. Translation: CASRSGNVNQPQHF. V is TRBV28 and J is TRBJ1-5; D uncertain. The length of the CDR3 is 14 residues. From germline, CDR1 is MDHEN and CDR2 SYDVKM. Trimming pared 6 bases from V and 3 bases from J, leaving 12 bases between.

The chain is built from TRBV7-9 and TRBJ1-6; D gene ambiguous. The ends were cut back, 3 bases at V and 1 base at J, with 7 bases in the middle. The length of the CDR3 is 15 residues. Per the germline V gene, CDR1 is SEHNR and CDR2 is FQNEAQ (reference sequence). CDR3 nucleotide sequence: TGTGCCAGCAGCTTGCATGAGTCCTATAATTCACCCCTCCACTTT. Amino acids: CASSLHESYNSPLHF.

The chain has TRBV5-4 and TRBJ2-2, with TRBD2 identical over 10 bases. This CDR3 is built from 16 residues. Germline values: CDR1 SGHNT, CDR2 YYREEE (reference sequence). V lost 3 bases to trimming and J lost 1 base; unmatched junction nucleotides: 3. The DNA for the CDR3 is TGTGCCAGCAGCTCCCGGACTAGCGGGAACACCGGGGAGCTGTTTTTT. Its protein product is CASSSRTSGNTGELFF. Complete variable domain (other parts from reference TRBV5-4 and TRBJ2-2): ETGVTQSPTHLIKTRGQQVTLRCSSQSGHNTVSWYQQALGQGPQFIFQYYREEENGRGNFPPRFSGLQFPNYSSELNVNALELDDSALYLCASSSRTSGNTGELFFGEGSRLTVL.

This rearrangement joins TRBV27 to TRBJ2-5, with 8 bases that match TRBD1. There are 16 residues in the CDR3. V was clipped by 4 bases and J by 3 bases; unmatched bases: 10. Germline CDR1 is MNHEY and CDR2 is SMNVEV (reference sequence). In DNA form, the CDR3 reads TGTGCCAGCAGTTATGCCGGACAGGGCTCTAAAGAGACCCAGTACTTC. Its protein product is CASSYAGQGSKETQYF.

V gene TRBV10-3 combines with J gene TRBJ2-7; 7 positions agree with TRBD1. Germline V gene sequence: CDR1 ENHRY, CDR2 SYGVKD. This CDR3 has 12 residues. The junction had 12 bases not matched to a gene; V was cut back by 11 bases and J by 8 bases. The CDR3 bases are TGTGCCTCCGAGACAGGGTACAGTAAGCAGTACTTC. Protein sequence: CASETGYSKQYF.

This clone was seen a single time. V gene TRBV6-5 combines with J gene TRBJ2-5; tentatively, D is TRBD1 (5 bases). V shed 0 bases and J shed 1 base, with 12 bases lying between them. This CDR3 comprises 16 residues. Germline V CDR1 and CDR2: MNHEY, SVGAGI. The CDR3 DNA is TGTGCCAGCAGTTACTCGGACACGACCTCCCAAGAGACCCAGTACTTC. Translating gives CASSYSDTTSQETQYF.

The chain carries TRBV21-1 and TRBJ1-5; the D call in the table, TRBD1, was not verified against the DNA. TRBV21-1 is listed as a pseudogene. The CDR3 runs 16 residues. CDR3 bases: TGTGCCAGCAGCAAAGAGGCCAGGGGAGTGTGTCAGCCCCAGCATTTT. Translation: CASSKEARGVCQPQHF.

The chain has TRBV28 and TRBJ2-7, with 10 nucleotides matching TRBD2. The V gene's germline CDR1 is MDHEN and CDR2 SYDVKM. V was pared by 3 bases and J by 4 bases, with 6 bases of the junction left unmatched. The CDR3 spans 15 residues. CDR3: CASSLGAGGRYEQYF. The CDR3 nucleotides read TGTGCCAGCAGTTTGGGAGCGGGAGGGCGGTACGAGCAGTACTTC.

The chain links TRBV19 to TRBJ2-5, with 7 bases matching TRBD1. Germline V gene lookup returns CDR1 LNHDA and CDR2 SQIVND (reference sequence). The CDR3 contains 16 residues. V gave up 2 bases and J gave up 0 bases; unmatched junction bases: 6. CDR3 DNA sequence: TGTGCCAGTAGTATAAGGGGGACAGCGTACCAAGAGACCCAGTACTTC. This gives the protein CASSIRGTAYQETQYF.

V is TRBV28 and J is TRBJ1-4, with TRBD1 identical over 7 bases. Germline CDR1 reads MDHEN; CDR2 reads SYDVKM. J was trimmed by 3 bases and V by 2 bases; bases with no gene match: 6. The CDR3 has 16 residues. This CDR3 is CASSLRQGGANEKLFF. DNA for the CDR3: TGTGCCAGCAGTTTACGGCAGGGGGGTGCTAATGAAAAACTGTTTTTT.

Notes on this clone: An end of the junction differs from the germline gene, which may be a read error. The V gene is TRBV27, the J gene TRBJ2-7, with D maybe TRBD2 (5 bases). The germline gives CDR1 MNHEY, CDR2 SMNVEV (reference sequence). There are 15 residues in the CDR3. The CDR3 region has the DNA TGTGCCAGCACGTTATCCGGGATCCGTTCCTCCGAGCAGTACTTC. As protein: CASTLSGIRSSEQYF.